A single TCR beta chain is shown here with its context. Profiled with immunoSEQ multiplex PCR; TCRdb holds only in-frame clones, not every one. The sample lists roughly 100,000 clones, 70% to 85% seen once, with over 7.5% in the top ten. The sample is drawn from a study of blood T cell repertoires in COVID-19. The V gene lost 7 bases and the J gene lost 2 bases, with 17 bases spanning the gap. CDR1 is MDHEN and CDR2 is SYDVKM in the germline V gene. This CDR3 spans 15 amino acids. The gene calls are TRBV28 and TRBJ1-1; D may be TRBD1 (5 bases). This TCR was sampled from a man in his sixties with active or convalescent COVID-19. The sequenced sample was peripheral blood. The CDR3 reads CASTLPPGANTEAFF. The CDR3 nucleotides read TGTGCCAGCACTTTGCCGCCTGGGGCCAACACTGAAGCTTTCTTT.